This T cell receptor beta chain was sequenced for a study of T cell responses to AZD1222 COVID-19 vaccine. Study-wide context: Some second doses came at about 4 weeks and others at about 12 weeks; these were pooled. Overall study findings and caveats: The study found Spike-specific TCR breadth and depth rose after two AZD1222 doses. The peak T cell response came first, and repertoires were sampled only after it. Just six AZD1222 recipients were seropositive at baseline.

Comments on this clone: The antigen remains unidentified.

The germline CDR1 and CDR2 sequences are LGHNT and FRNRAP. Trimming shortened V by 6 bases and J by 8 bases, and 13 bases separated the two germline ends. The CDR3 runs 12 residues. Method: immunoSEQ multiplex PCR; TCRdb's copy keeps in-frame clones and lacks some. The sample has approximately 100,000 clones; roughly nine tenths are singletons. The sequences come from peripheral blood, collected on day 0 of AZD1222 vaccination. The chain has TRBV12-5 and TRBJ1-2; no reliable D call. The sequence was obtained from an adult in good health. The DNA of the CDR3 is TGTGCTAGTGGAAAAATCGGCGGGGGCTACACCTTC. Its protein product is CASGKIGGGYTF.